These 2 T cell receptor beta chains originate from one sample sequenced in a study of post-analysis software for immune sequencing data (dated by TCRdb to 2014 to 2015). General study outcomes and caveats: Roughly 5 TRBV segments, including TRBV5-6, TRBV5-1 and TRBV20-1, were significantly more frequent in patients than controls.

Libraries were made using PCR. The reads were generated on an Illumina HiSeq 2500. To reduce PCR and sequencing biases, unique molecular identifiers were built into the TCR beta cDNA libraries. Using fastp at Q25 and MiXCR, TCRdb reprocessed the public reads and kept productive beta chains. Entries that share a CDR3 protein sequence are merged under the most common genes and DNA. For this sample the table gives around 500,000 distinct CDR3 sequences, of which roughly 34% were detected only once. The ten largest clones take up around 5.9% of the sample. These receptors have no known antigen. Sequencing was performed on blood. These TCRs come from a girl aged 2-17 years with multiple sclerosis.

In regard to this clonotype: A much larger clone differs by one base, so this may be a read error. The chain recombines TRBV29-1 with TRBJ2-5, with 11 bases matching TRBD1. From germline, CDR1 is SQVTM and CDR2 ANQGSEA. The CDR3 loop spans 15 amino acids. The CDR3 sequence is CSVGGQGVRQEAQYF. In DNA, the CDR3 is TGCAGCGTTGGGGGACAGGGGGTTCGCCAAGAGGCCCAGTACTTC.

With regard to this clonotype: The missing conserved phenylalanine or tryptophan at the end of this CDR3 makes a read error likely. The CDR3 sequence: CASSQDREYEQYL. CDR3 coding DNA: TGCGCCAGCAGCCAAGACAGGGAGTACGAGCAGTACTTA. The chain combines TRBV4-1 with TRBJ2-7; tentatively, D is TRBD1 or TRBD2 (5 bases each). Per the germline V gene, CDR1 is MGHRA and CDR2 is YSYEKL. This CDR3 contains 13 residues. Trimming took 0 bases from V and 4 from J, leaving 7 bases between them.